This entry lists 20 T cell receptor beta chains sequenced from one sample in a study of response to subunit inactivated influenza vaccine. One entry per CDR3 protein, called by TCRdb with MiXCR from the RT-PCR reads. The data show 450,000 to 600,000 distinct CDR3 sequences, with approximately 7.2% seen just once and approximately 14% held by the top ten. This material consisted of PBMCs from blood, taken less than 30 months after vaccination. Receptor source: a man between 50 and 69 years old who received an inactivated influenza vaccine.

This clonotype was found many times. V is TRBV20-1 and J is TRBJ2-2; D unclear. V lost 4 bases and J 1 base, leaving 13 bases between the germline ends. The CDR3 consists of 15 residues. Per the germline V gene, CDR1 is DFQATT and CDR2 is SNEGSKA (reference sequence). The CDR3, as DNA: TGCAGTGCTACGGTCTACGAGAGGAACACCGGGGAGCTGTTTTTT. Encoded protein: CSATVYERNTGELFF.

This clonotype occurred many times. The chain carries TRBV6-2 or TRBV6-3 and TRBJ2-7; D may correspond to TRBD1 or TRBD2 (6 bases each). The ends were cut back, 8 bases at V and 5 bases at J, with 16 bases in the middle. CDR3 length: 13 amino acids. Germline V gene sequence: CDR1 MNHEY, CDR2 SVGEGT. The CDR3 DNA is TGTGCCAGCCGCTTGCCAGGGGAGGACGAGCAGTACTTC. It codes for CASRLPGEDEQYF.

A few counts support this clonotype. This chain links TRBV4-3 with TRBJ1-4, with D unclear. Germline CDR1 is LGHNA and CDR2 is YSLEER. V was clipped by 0 bases and J by 2 bases, with 19 bases between them. This CDR3 has 19 amino acids. The CDR3 here is CASSQDKEDGLATNEKLFF. The CDR3 region has the DNA TGCGCCAGCAGCCAAGATAAGGAGGATGGCTTAGCGACTAATGAAAAACTGTTTTTT.

The chain links TRBV7-6 to TRBJ2-1, with D possibly matching TRBD2 (6 bases). The CDR3 runs to 15 residues. Trimming left V 4 bases short and J 3 bases short, with 13 bases between. CDR1 SGHVS and CDR2 FNYEAQ come from the germline V gene. Here the CDR3 reads CASSSYPGLYNEQFF. The CDR3 nucleotides are TGTGCCAGCAGCTCCTACCCGGGACTCTACAATGAGCAGTTCTTC.

The chain recombines TRBV20-1 with TRBJ1-2, with D perhaps TRBD1 (6 bases). The CDR3 totals 13 residues. V was trimmed by 4 bases and J by 3 bases, leaving 12 bases between them. Per germline, CDR1 DFQATT and CDR2 SNEGSKA (reference sequence). CDR3 sequence: CSANRDTDYGYTF. DNA of the CDR3: TGCAGTGCTAACCGGGACACCGACTATGGCTACACCTTC.

In this sample, this clonotype turned up many times. This chain connects TRBV5-6 to TRBJ1-1, with D perhaps matching TRBD1 (6 bases). Germline V gene data show CDR1 as SGHDT and CDR2 as YYEEEE. The length of the CDR3 is 15 residues. V shed 0 bases and J shed 1 base, with 10 bases lying between them. CDR3 sequence (DNA): TGTGCCAGCAGCTTGGAGCCAGGGGAGAACACTGAAGCTTTCTTT. This gives the protein CASSLEPGENTEAFF.

The table lists this clonotype with a few counts. This sequence joins TRBV4-2 and TRBJ2-1; D is undetermined. In germline, CDR1 is LGHNA, CDR2 YNFKEQ. With 0 bases removed from V and 0 bases from J, the gap between germline ends came to 9 bases. This CDR3 spans 16 amino acids. Here the CDR3 DNA reads TGTGCCAGCAGCCAAGACGCAGGCCCCTCCTACAATGAGCAGTTCTTC. Amino acid sequence: CASSQDAGPSYNEQFF.

V usage is TRBV29-1 and J usage is TRBJ2-5; 7 bases match TRBD1. This CDR3 has 16 amino acids. Germline lookup yields CDR1 SQVTM and CDR2 ANQGSEA. V trimming: 1 base; J trimming: 2 bases; junction bases outside the gene matches: 10. The CDR3 loop is CSVEAATGPPQETQYF. The CDR3 bases are TGCAGCGTTGAAGCGGCGACAGGGCCTCCTCAAGAGACCCAGTACTTC.

This clonotype was found many times. Written as DNA, the CDR3 is TGTGCCAGCAGGGACAGGGGCGGAAACACCATATATTTT. It specifies CASRDRGGNTIYF. V is TRBV2 and J is TRBJ1-3; 9 bases agree with TRBD1. The J segment lost 4 bases and the V segment lost 6 bases, leaving 1 base of the junction unmatched. The germline gives CDR1 SNHLY, CDR2 FYNNEI. CDR3 length: 13 residues. The entire variable domain, with the rest obtained from reference TRBV2 and TRBJ1-3, is as follows: EPEVTQTPSHQVTQMGQEVILRCVPISNHLYFYWYRQILGQKVEFLVSFYNNEISEKSEIFDDQFSVERPDGSNFTLKIRSTKLEDSAMYFCASRDRGGNTIYFGEGSWLTVV.

The gene calls are TRBV20-1 and TRBJ1-1; 8 nucleotides line up with TRBD1. The V and J ends lost 3 bases and 1 base, in that order; junction bases with no gene match: 4. Germline values: CDR1 DFQATT, CDR2 SNEGSKA (reference sequence). The CDR3 length is 14 residues. CDR3 nucleotide sequence: TGCAGTGCTAGTCGAGGGACAGGGAACACTGAAGCTTTCTTT. Protein sequence: CSASRGTGNTEAFF.

There are a few counts of this clonotype. J is TRBJ1-3 and V is TRBV4-3; TRBD1 aligns across 7 bases. Germline loops: CDR1 LGHNA, CDR2 YSLEER. The CDR3 consists of 17 residues. V shed 1 base and J 0 bases; nucleotides not matched to a gene: 6. CDR3 sequence reads: CASSQVQGQNSGNTIYF. The CDR3 nucleotides read TGCGCCAGCAGCCAAGTACAGGGACAGAACTCTGGAAACACCATATATTTT.

This clonotype has just a few counts. The CDR3 loop reads CASSYGAREETQYF. CDR3 coding DNA: TGTGCCAGCAGTTACGGGGCGCGGGAAGAGACCCAGTACTTC. The chain is built from TRBV6-2 or TRBV6-3 and TRBJ2-5, with D perhaps matching TRBD1 or TRBD2 (5 bases each). This CDR3 comprises 14 residues. CDR1 and CDR2 (germline): MNHEY, SVGEGT. V gave up 2 bases and J gave up 3 bases, with 10 bases separating them.

There are a few counts of this clonotype. The V and J genes are TRBV18 and TRBJ2-3, with D perhaps TRBD1 or TRBD2 (5 bases each). V was cut by 3 bases and J by 2 bases, with 21 bases left in between. The CDR3 is 18 amino acids. Germline CDR1 and CDR2: KGHSH and LQKENI. The CDR3 DNA follows: TGTGCCAGCTCACCGCGTAATAGGGACGTATCGACCACAGATACGCAGTATTTT. Its protein is CASSPRNRDVSTTDTQYF.

This clonotype came up a few times. The chain combines TRBV4-3 with TRBJ1-2; weak D call: TRBD1 (6 bases). The germline V and J ends were trimmed by 2 bases and 6 bases, with 10 bases remaining between them. There are 13 residues in the CDR3. The germline V gene encodes CDR1 LGHNA and CDR2 YSLEER. CDR3 sequence reads: CASSQLGQNGYTF. As DNA, the CDR3 is TGCGCCAGCAGCCAATTAGGACAGAATGGCTACACCTTC.

The chain couples TRBV2 to TRBJ2-3; possibly TRBD1 for D (6 bases). Germline V gene data show CDR1 as SNHLY and CDR2 as FYNNEI. The ends were cut back, 7 bases at V and 0 bases at J, with 14 bases in the middle. This CDR3 has 15 amino acids. The DNA of the CDR3 is TGTGCCAGCACTAGAATACAGGGAAGCACAGATACGCAGTATTTT. It translates to CASTRIQGSTDTQYF.

The sample holds many counts of this clonotype. This rearrangement joins TRBV24-1 to TRBJ2-1; TRBD2 is a possible D gene (6 bases). This CDR3 comprises 15 residues. In germline, CDR1 is KGHDR, CDR2 SFDVKD. V gave up 6 bases and J gave up 5 bases, with 16 bases separating them. The CDR3 DNA is TGTGCCACCAGTAGAGGAGGGGTGCGTAACAATGAGCAGTTCTTC. Translating it yields CATSRGGVRNNEQFF.

The CDR3 region is CASSSGGYQHF. The CDR3 bases are TGTGCCAGCAGCTCCGGCGGTTACCAGCATTTT. The chain couples TRBV7-9 to TRBJ1-5; D is unresolved. Germline values: CDR1 SEHNR, CDR2 FQNEAQ (reference sequence). This CDR3 comprises 11 residues. Trimming removed 4 bases from V and 12 bases from J, with 10 bases in between.

This clonotype was observed at least ten times. CDR3 amino acids: CASSHRGLAGWSSYNEQFF. The CDR3, as DNA: TGTGCCAGCAGCCACAGAGGACTAGCGGGGTGGAGCTCCTACAATGAGCAGTTCTTC. The gene calls are TRBV3-1 and TRBJ2-1; the match to TRBD2 covers 12 bases. The CDR3 loop spans 19 amino acids. Germline CDR1 reads LGHDT; CDR2 reads YNNKEL (reference sequence). With V trimmed by 3 bases and J by 0 bases, 9 bases remained unmatched.

The chain joins TRBV29-1 to TRBJ2-1, with a possible D match to TRBD2 (5 bases). Trimming pared 8 bases from V and 7 bases from J, leaving 21 bases between. CDR1 and CDR2 from the germline V gene are SQVTM and ANQGSEA. This CDR3 region has 14 residues. CDR3 DNA: TGCAGCACCCGAGGAGGAGTGGTCGGTAATGAGCAGTTCTTC. Its translation is CSTRGGVVGNEQFF.

This clonotype was seen at least ten times. The chain is built from TRBV7-2 and TRBJ1-5; no firm D call. The CDR3 is 13 amino acids. V lost 3 bases and J 5 bases, leaving 8 bases between the germline ends. The germline V gene encodes CDR1 SGHTA and CDR2 FQGNSA. For the CDR3, the DNA is TGTGCCAGCAGCTTTTCCTCCGATCAGCCCCAGCATTTT. Protein: CASSFSSDQPQHF. The whole variable domain, remainder taken from reference TRBV7-2 and TRBJ1-5, is GAGVSQSPSNKVTEKGKDVELRCDPISGHTALYWYRQSLGQGLEFLIYFQGNSAPDKSGLPSDRFSAERTGGSVSTLTIQRTQQEDSAVYLCASSFSSDQPQHFGDGTRLSIL.